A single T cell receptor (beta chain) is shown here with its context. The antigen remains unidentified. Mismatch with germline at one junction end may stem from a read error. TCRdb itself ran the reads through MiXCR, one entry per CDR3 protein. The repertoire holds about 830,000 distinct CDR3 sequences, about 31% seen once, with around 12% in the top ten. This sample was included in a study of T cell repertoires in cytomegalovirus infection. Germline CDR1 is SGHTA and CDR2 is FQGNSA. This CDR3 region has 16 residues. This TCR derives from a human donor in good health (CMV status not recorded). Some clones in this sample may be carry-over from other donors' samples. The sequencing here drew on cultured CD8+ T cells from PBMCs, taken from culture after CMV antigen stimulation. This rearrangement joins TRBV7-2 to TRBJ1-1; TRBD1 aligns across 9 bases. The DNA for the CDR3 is TGTGCCAACAGCTCCCCCGACAGGGGGGTTTTCGCTGAAGCTTTCTTT. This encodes CANSSPDRGVFAEAFF.